What follows are 9 T cell receptor beta chains derived from one specimen sequenced in a study of molecular identifiers for immune sequencing clone quantification. Via MiXCR, TCRdb re-called the PCR reads, giving one row per CDR3 protein. Found here are around 89,000 distinct CDR3 sequences, 15% to 20% of them singletons; the top ten hold 0.7% to 0.95%. Sequencing was carried out using naive CD8+ T cells from blood, with Jurkat cell RNA spiked in. Indicated subset: FACS-sorted CD8+CD4-CCR7+CD45RA+ naive T cells. These receptors all stem from a human donor in good health. Some libraries in this study had Jurkat cell RNA spiked in.

This clonotype was detected many times. V gene TRBV5-4 combines with J gene TRBJ1-1; D may be TRBD1 (5 bases). Per germline, CDR1 SGHNT and CDR2 YYREEE (reference sequence). The CDR3 runs 14 residues. Trimming removed 1 base at V and 4 bases at J, with 11 bases between. CDR3 DNA: TGTGCCAGCAGCTTGCGGGGGTTGAGCACTGAAGCTTTCTTT. Its translation is CASSLRGLSTEAFF. Using reference TRBV5-4 and TRBJ1-1 for the parts outside the CDR3, the full variable domain is ETGVTQSPTHLIKTRGQQVTLRCSSQSGHNTVSWYQQALGQGPQFIFQYYREEENGRGNFPPRFSGLQFPNYSSELNVNALELDDSALYLCASSLRGLSTEAFFGQGTRLTVV.

The chain uses TRBV11-2 and TRBJ2-7; D is unresolved. The CDR3 is 14 residues long. Trimming cost V 7 bases and J 3 bases, with 16 bases left between them. Germline CDR1 reads SGHAT; CDR2 reads FQNNGV. CDR3 residues: CASKQSSVRYEQYF. The CDR3 DNA reads TGTGCCAGCAAGCAATCTAGTGTGCGCTACGAGCAGTACTTC.

The table lists this clonotype with many counts. J is TRBJ2-7 and V is TRBV19; either TRBD1 or TRBD2 may fit D (5 bases each). From germline, CDR1 is LNHDA and CDR2 SQIVND (reference sequence). The CDR3 is 13 amino acids. The V end was cut by 0 bases, the J end by 7 bases, with 10 bases between. CDR3 DNA: TGTGCCAGTAGTATAGACGAGGGGTTTGAGCAGTACTTC. Protein product: CASSIDEGFEQYF.

The table lists this clonotype with many counts. CDR3 amino acids: CAISPGNTEAFF. CDR3 nucleotides: TGTGCCATCAGTCCGGGGAACACTGAAGCTTTCTTT. The J gene is TRBJ1-1, the V gene TRBV10-3; D is ambiguous. CDR3 size: 12 residues. Between the trimmed V and J ends, which lost 5 bases and 1 base, there was a span of 5 bases. Germline loops: CDR1 ENHRY, CDR2 SYGVKD.

This clonotype appeared a few times. This sequence joins TRBV28 and TRBJ1-6, with D maybe TRBD1 (6 bases). CDR1 MDHEN and CDR2 SYDVKM come from the germline V gene. V lost 1 base and J lost 12, with 16 bases in between. The CDR3 runs 15 residues. CDR3 sequence reads: CASSLLVQGSLPLHF. The CDR3 nucleotides read TGTGCCAGCAGTTTATTGGTTCAGGGGAGTTTACCCCTCCACTTT.

Comments on this clonotype: This may come from a read error, since a much larger clone is one base off. J is TRBJ2-7 and V is TRBV27; TRBD2 agrees at 8 bases. V shed 4 bases and J 4 bases; nucleotides not matched to a gene: 9. The V gene's germline CDR1 is MNHEY and CDR2 SMNVEV (reference sequence). The CDR3 consists of 15 residues. CDR3 DNA: TGTGCCAGCAGTTATCAAACGGGAGGGGGTTACGAGCAGTACTTC. Translating it yields CASSYQTGGGYEQYF.

The sample holds a few counts of this clonotype. Given a much more abundant clone one base away, this may be a read error. J is TRBJ2-2 and V is TRBV6-2 or TRBV6-3, with a weak D call TRBD1 (6 bases). Germline CDR1 MNHEY, CDR2 SVGEGT. The CDR3 loop spans 15 amino acids. CDR3 residues: CGSSYVTGSTGELFF. As DNA, the CDR3 is TGTGGCAGCAGTTACGTTACAGGGAGCACCGGGGAGCTGTTTTTT.

Regarding this clonotype: A much more abundant neighbour one base away suggests this may be a read error. The V and J genes are TRBV28 and TRBJ2-3, with D possibly matching TRBD2 (6 bases). The CDR3 covers 16 residues. Germline CDR1 reads MDHEN; CDR2 reads SYDVKM. The chain's CDR3 is CAGSPRVGGFPDTQYF. Here the CDR3 DNA reads TGTGCCGGCAGTCCCAGGGTTGGGGGGTTTCCAGATACGCAGTATTTT.

This clonotype was observed many times. The rearrangement links TRBV27 to TRBJ1-2; tentatively, D is TRBD1 (6 bases). Deletions cut 0 bases from V and 6 bases from J, with 17 bases between. Germline V gene data show CDR1 as MNHEY and CDR2 as SMNVEV (reference sequence). The CDR3 is 16 amino acids. For the CDR3, the DNA is TGTGCCAGCAGTTTATCGGGGGGCAGTGGTTTTCATGGCTACACCTTC. It codes for CASSLSGGSGFHGYTF.